A selection of T cell receptor beta chains follows, all from one sample in a study of identical twins. MiXCR, run by TCRdb on the 5' RACE reads, gives a single entry per CDR3 protein. The sample carries under 300,000 distinct CDR3 sequences, 6.5% recorded once. This sample also belongs to another study, concerning T cells expressing NK-cell markers.

The sequenced material came from CD8+ T cells sorted from blood. The receptors come from a woman aged 18-29 years in good health. Both conserved end residues are part of each CDR3. Fields, in order: V gene, clone size, J gene, D gene, CDR3 DNA, CDR3 protein. The D gene is left open where the match is weak. Size tells how often a clone was seen (once, few, many) or the class of an expanded clone, and some rows leave it out.

V: TRBV12-3/TRBV12-4; size: few; J: TRBJ1-1; D: NA; DNA: TGTGCCAGCAGTTTAGAGAACAGTAAAAAAGCTTTCTTT; CDR3: CASSLENSKKAFF
V: TRBV9; size: few; J: TRBJ1-1; D: NA; DNA: TGTGCCAGCAGCGTGGGACTGGGGAAGGAAGCTTTCTTT; CDR3: CASSVGLGKEAFF
V: TRBV5-1; size: many; J: TRBJ1-6; D: NA; DNA: TGCGCCAGCAGCTTGGCCGGGGCCCATAATTCACCCCTCCACTTT; CDR3: CASSLAGAHNSPLHF
V: TRBV6-5; size: NA; J: TRBJ2-2; D: NA; DNA: TGTGCCAGCAGTTACTCGATTAGGCACACCGGGGAGCTGTTTTTT; CDR3: CASSYSIRHTGELFF
V: TRBV12-3/TRBV12-4; size: many; J: TRBJ2-2; D: TRBD2; DNA: TGTGCCAGCACCCCCCAGGCGGGAGGGAGAGGGGAGCTGTTTTTT; CDR3: CASTPQAGGRGELFF
V: TRBV12-5; size: few; J: TRBJ2-2; D: TRBD2; DNA: TGTGCTAGTGGTGTCCGACTAGCGGTGAACACCGGGGAGCTGTTTTTT; CDR3: CASGVRLAVNTGELFF
V: TRBV7-8; size: many; J: TRBJ1-1; D: NA; DNA: TGTGCCAGCAGAACCATGAACACTGAAGCTTTCTTT; CDR3: CASRTMNTEAFF
V: TRBV7-9; size: few; J: TRBJ1-2; D: TRBD1; DNA: TGTGCCAGCAGCTTTACAGGGGACGAGTATGGCTACACCTTC; CDR3: CASSFTGDEYGYTF
V: TRBV12-3/TRBV12-4; size: NA; J: TRBJ1-1; D: TRBD1; DNA: TGTGCCAGCTCCCGGGGAGTTTACAGGGGGCGGACTGAAGCTTTCTTT; CDR3: CASSRGVYRGRTEAFF
V: TRBV9; size: few; J: TRBJ2-1; D: NA; DNA: TGTGCCAGCGGCGTGGAGGGAGCTTACAATGAGCAGTTCTTC; CDR3: CASGVEGAYNEQFF
V: TRBV9; size: few; J: TRBJ1-1; D: NA; DNA: TGTGCCAGCAGCGTCGCCCAACAGGGTTCGTCAACTGAAGCTTTCTTT; CDR3: CASSVAQQGSSTEAFF
V: TRBV7-8; size: NA; J: TRBJ2-7; D: TRBD1; DNA: TGTGCCAGCAGCATCCGACAGGGGCCCTCCTACGAGCAGTACTTC; CDR3: CASSIRQGPSYEQYF
V: TRBV3-1; size: many; J: TRBJ2-3; D: TRBD2; DNA: TGTGCCAGCAGCCAAGATCTTACTAGCGGCCCTAAAGATACGCAGTATTTT; CDR3: CASSQDLTSGPKDTQYF
V: TRBV5-1; size: few; J: TRBJ2-2; D: NA; DNA: TGCGCCAGCAGCTTTTTCGGGACCACCGGGGAGCTGTTTTTT; CDR3: CASSFFGTTGELFF
V: TRBV12-3/TRBV12-4; size: NA; J: TRBJ1-6; D: NA; DNA: TGTGCCAGCAGTTTCACAGGGTCCAGCGGTTCACCCCTCCACTTT; CDR3: CASSFTGSSGSPLHF
V: TRBV5-1; size: NA; J: TRBJ1-2; D: NA; DNA: TGCGCCAGCAGCTTCGGAGGCGTAACTAACTATGGCTACACCTTC; CDR3: CASSFGGVTNYGYTF
V: TRBV20-1; size: few; J: TRBJ2-3; D: NA; DNA: TGCAGTGCAGGAAGCCGGGACAGCACAGATACGCAGTATTTT; CDR3: CSAGSRDSTDTQYF
V: TRBV4-1; size: few; J: TRBJ1-2; D: NA; DNA: TGCGCCAGCAGCCTGAATTCAGTGAACGCGAACTATGGCTACACCTTC; CDR3: CASSLNSVNANYGYTF
V: TRBV30; size: few; J: TRBJ2-7; D: NA; DNA: TGTGCCTGGAGTGTAGGGCGATCCTACGAGCAGTACTTC; CDR3: CAWSVGRSYEQYF
V: TRBV5-8; size: NA; J: TRBJ1-3; D: NA; DNA: TGTGCCAGCAGACGACGGTGGGATGGAAACACCATATATTTT; CDR3: CASRRRWDGNTIYF
V: TRBV6-5; size: NA; J: TRBJ2-4; D: NA; DNA: TGTGCCAGCAGTTTCCCTTCGCCGGACAGAGAACGAAACATTCAGTACTTC; CDR3: CASSFPSPDRERNIQYF
V: TRBV2; size: NA; J: TRBJ2-2; D: NA; DNA: TGTGCCAGCAGCTCCTCCGGGGCGCTGGGTCCCGGGGAGCTGTTTTTT; CDR3: CASSSSGALGPGELFF
V: TRBV6-6; size: many; J: TRBJ2-7; D: NA; DNA: TGTGCCAGCAGTTACTCCGTTGGCTACGAGCAGTACTTC; CDR3: CASSYSVGYEQYF
V: TRBV11-2; size: NA; J: TRBJ1-6; D: NA; DNA: TGTGCCAGCAGCCCATCTGGGACGGTACTCCCCTATTCACCCCTCCACTTT; CDR3: CASSPSGTVLPYSPLHF
V: TRBV10-3; size: many; J: TRBJ1-4; D: NA; DNA: TGTGCCATCAGTGAGTCCCCACCAGACGATGAAAAACTGTTTTTT; CDR3: CAISESPPDDEKLFF
V: TRBV11-2; size: few; J: TRBJ2-1; D: NA; DNA: TGTGCCAGCAGCTTAGATAGGCTCAGGGGGCAGTTCTTC; CDR3: CASSLDRLRGQFF
V: TRBV29-1; size: NA; J: TRBJ2-1; D: NA; DNA: TGCTGCGTTGTAGCCCTGAATGAGCAGTTCTTC; CDR3: CCVVALNEQFF
V: TRBV27; size: NA; J: TRBJ2-7; D: NA; DNA: TGTGCCAGCACCAGGCCGGGCCCGAACTACGAGCAGTACTTC; CDR3: CASTRPGPNYEQYF
V: TRBV6-2/TRBV6-3; size: few; J: TRBJ2-3; D: TRBD2; DNA: TGTGCCAGCACCCGGACTAGCGGGAGGCTCCCAGATACGCAGTATTTT; CDR3: CASTRTSGRLPDTQYF
V: TRBV11-1; size: NA; J: TRBJ2-2; D: TRBD2; DNA: TGTGCCAGCAGCCCCTTCGAAGCGGGAGGAGGTGTCACCGGGGAGCTGTTTTTT; CDR3: CASSPFEAGGGVTGELFF
V: TRBV7-9; size: NA; J: TRBJ2-7; D: TRBD2; DNA: TGTGCCAGCAGCTTAGAGGGCGGGAGGGCCGAGTACGAGCAGTACTTC; CDR3: CASSLEGGRAEYEQYF
V: TRBV2; size: NA; J: TRBJ2-1; D: NA; DNA: TGTGCCAGCAGTGGACATCCCGGACAGCGTTACAATGAGCAGTTCTTC; CDR3: CASSGHPGQRYNEQFF
V: TRBV19; size: NA; J: TRBJ1-1; D: NA; DNA: TGTGCCAGTAGTATAAGTGGATCCCCGGGGGCTGAAGCTTTCTTT; CDR3: CASSISGSPGAEAFF
V: TRBV27; size: many; J: TRBJ2-1; D: TRBD2; DNA: TGTGCCAGCAGTTCCTGGACTAGCGGGAGCTCCTACAATGAGCAGTTCTTC; CDR3: CASSSWTSGSSYNEQFF
V: TRBV3-1; size: NA; J: TRBJ2-5; D: TRBD2; DNA: TGTGCCAGCAGCCCGGACCTTAGCGGGAGTGGGGAGACCCAGTACTTC; CDR3: CASSPDLSGSGETQYF
V: TRBV9; size: NA; J: TRBJ2-1; D: NA; DNA: TGTGCCAGCAGCGCCGGAGAGAGTGAGCAGTTCTTC; CDR3: CASSAGESEQFF
V: TRBV7-8; size: many; J: TRBJ1-1; D: NA; DNA: TGTGCCAGCAGCCCCTATCCGAGTAACACTGAAGCTTTCTTT; CDR3: CASSPYPSNTEAFF